Listed below are T cell receptor beta chains from one sample, sequenced in a study of control samples from healthy donors and cancer patients. TCRdb's table, derived via immunoSEQ multiplex PCR, lists solely in-frame clones and lacks some. The sample shows about 55,000 clones, 85% to 95% of them seen only once. Material for sequencing was blood. These receptor sequences come from a man in his thirties or forties in good health. CDR3s include the opening cysteine and the closing phenylalanine or tryptophan. D genes are given only for firm matches. The listing skips clone size in some rows; elsewhere it reads once, few, many or a size class.

. TRBJ1-1 TRBV28 TRBD1 CASTPPDRVDTEAFF TGTGCCAGCACTCCCCCGGACAGGGTTGACACTGAAGCTTTCTTT
. TRBJ1-3 TRBV7-2 . CASSLTAGNTIYF TGTGCCAGCAGCTTAACGGCTGGAAACACCATATATTTT
. TRBJ2-7 TRBV6-5 TRBD1 CASSPGQGRYEQYF TGTGCCAGCAGCCCGGGACAGGGACGCTACGAGCAGTACTTC
. TRBJ2-6 TRBV19 TRBD2 CASGGGPPGANVLTF TGTGCCAGCGGGGGAGGGCCCCCTGGGGCCAACGTCCTGACTTTC
. TRBJ2-2 TRBV25-1 TRBD1 CASSDTGTGDTGELFF TGTGCCAGCAGTGACACCGGGACAGGGGACACCGGGGAGCTGTTTTTT
once TRBJ1-2 TRBV5-1 . CASSLVGGYGYTF TGCGCCAGCAGCTTGGTCGGGGGCTATGGCTACACCTTC
. TRBJ2-4 TRBV19 . CASSIGRQVNIQYF TGTGCCAGTAGTATAGGACGCCAAGTTAACATTCAGTACTTC
. TRBJ1-5 TRBV7-8 . CASSLAGYQPQHF TGTGCCAGCAGCTTAGCAGGGTATCAGCCCCAGCATTTT
. TRBJ2-5 TRBV28 . CASSSGANQETQYF TGTGCCAGCAGTTCGGGAGCAAACCAAGAGACCCAGTACTTC
. TRBJ2-1 TRBV6-5 TRBD2 CASRLSGKKAEQFF TGTGCCAGCAGACTGAGCGGGAAGAAGGCTGAGCAGTTCTTC
. TRBJ2-1 TRBV19 TRBD2 CASRSGTSGRPEQFF TGTGCCAGTAGGTCCGGGACTAGCGGGAGGCCAGAGCAGTTCTTC
medium-sized TRBJ1-1 TRBV30 . CAWSSTGWDTEAFF TGTGCCTGGAGTTCAACAGGGTGGGACACTGAAGCTTTCTTT
once TRBJ2-2 TRBV6-2/TRBV6-3 . CASSTVAAGSGELFF TGTGCCAGCAGTACCGTAGCGGCCGGTTCCGGGGAGCTGTTTTTT
. TRBJ1-2 TRBV3-1/TRBV3-2 . CASSPEAWGGYGYTF TGTGCCAGCAGCCCTGAAGCTTGGGGGGGCTATGGCTACACCTTC
. TRBJ1-5 TRBV29-1 . CSVGVDQPQHF TGCAGCGTTGGGGTTGATCAGCCCCAGCATTTT
. TRBJ2-7 TRBV5-1 TRBD1 CASSTGQGTYEQYF TGCGCCAGCAGCACGGGACAGGGGACCTACGAGCAGTACTTC
. TRBJ2-7 TRBV6-2/TRBV6-3 . CASSPDWILYEQYF TGTGCCAGCAGTCCGGACTGGATTCTCTACGAGCAGTACTTC
. TRBJ2-1 TRBV28 TRBD2 CASRSLAAYNEQFF TGTGCCAGCAGGTCACTAGCGGCTTACAATGAGCAGTTCTTC
. TRBJ1-1 TRBV19 . CASSIRNGNTEAFF TGTGCCAGTAGTATTAGGAACGGGAACACTGAAGCTTTCTTT
. TRBJ1-2 TRBV27 . CASSLSAGRYGYTF TGTGCCAGCAGTTTATCGGCAGGGAGGTATGGCTACACCTTC
. TRBJ1-2 TRBV19 . CASSSQVTYGYTF TGTGCCAGTAGTAGTCAGGTTACCTATGGCTACACCTTC
. TRBJ2-7 TRBV4-2 TRBD2 CASSQDRTSGYYEQYF TGTGCCAGCAGCCAAGATCGAACTAGCGGGTACTACGAGCAGTACTTC
. TRBJ2-6 TRBV6-2/TRBV6-3 TRBD1 CASSYEDRGRWANVLTF TGTGCCAGCAGTTACGAAGACAGGGGGCGCTGGGCCAACGTCCTGACTTTC
. TRBJ2-3 TRBV10-3 TRBD1 CAISEWGQGTDTQYF TGTGCCATCAGTGAGTGGGGACAGGGTACAGATACGCAGTATTTT
. TRBJ1-1 TRBV25-1 . CASSGYSNTEAFF TGTGCCAGCAGTGGGTATTCGAACACTGAAGCTTTCTTT
. TRBJ2-3 TRBV19 . CASSIEFLSGRGGGGTDTQYF TGTGCCAGTAGTATAGAGTTTTTATCGGGGAGAGGTGGGGGAGGCACAGATACGCAGTATTTT
once TRBJ1-4 TRBV29-1 TRBD1 CSVTGESNEKLFF TGCAGCGTGACAGGGGAGTCTAATGAAAAACTGTTTTTT
. TRBJ2-3 TRBV9 . CASSERGTGTDTQYF TGTGCCAGCAGCGAGAGGGGGACCGGCACAGATACGCAGTATTTT
. TRBJ2-6 TRBV6-1 . CASSELSGANVLTF TGTGCCAGCAGTGAACTCTCTGGGGCCAACGTCCTGACTTTC
. TRBJ1-2 TRBV28 . CASTLGRNYGYTF TGTGCCAGCACCTTGGGACGGAACTATGGCTACACCTTC
. TRBJ1-1 TRBV12-5 TRBD1 CASGLGTGGGEAFF TGTGCTAGTGGTTTGGGGACAGGGGGAGGTGAAGCTTTCTTT
. TRBJ2-7 TRBV6-5 TRBD2 CASTHTSGTSYEQYF TGTGCCAGCACCCACACTAGCGGGACCTCCTACGAGCAGTACTTC
. TRBJ1-2 TRBV30 . CAWSVPGGYTF TGTGCCTGGAGTGTACCGGGTGGCTACACCTTC
. TRBJ2-2 TRBV9 . CASSVAGVGTGELFF TGTGCCAGCAGCGTAGCGGGGGTGGGGACCGGGGAGCTGTTTTTT
. TRBJ2-7 TRBV5-1 TRBD1 CASSLGTGNYEQYF TGCGCCAGCAGCTTGGGGACAGGAAACTACGAGCAGTACTTC
. TRBJ2-7 TRBV29-1 TRBD1 CSVGGGQGTSYEQYF TGCAGCGTTGGAGGGGGACAGGGGACCTCCTACGAGCAGTACTTC
. TRBJ1-1 TRBV12-3/TRBV12-4 . CASSFLGTEAFF TGTGCCAGCAGTTTCTTGGGCACTGAAGCTTTCTTT
. TRBJ2-1 TRBV5-6 . CASSLEVESSYNEQFF TGTGCCAGCAGCTTGGAGGTGGAGAGCTCCTACAATGAGCAGTTCTTC
few TRBJ2-5 TRBV6-2/TRBV6-3 . CASSYRDIQETQYF TGTGCCAGCAGTTACCGGGACATACAAGAGACCCAGTACTTC
few TRBJ2-5 TRBV3-1/TRBV3-2 . CASSQDNGETQETQYF TGTGCCAGCAGCCAAGATAATGGGGAGACCCAAGAGACCCAGTACTTC
. TRBJ1-5 TRBV19 . CASSIDNGPDQPQHF TGTGCCAGTAGTATAGATAACGGCCCCGATCAGCCCCAGCATTTT
. TRBJ1-1 TRBV20-1 . CSAYTNTEAFF TGCAGTGCTTACACCAACACTGAAGCTTTCTTT
. TRBJ1-2 TRBV5-8 . CASSRRRVNYGYTF TGTGCCAGCAGCCGTAGGCGGGTCAACTATGGCTACACCTTC
. TRBJ2-1 TRBV27 TRBD2 CASSRRLAGGSPYNEQFF TGTGCCAGCAGTCGGAGACTAGCGGGAGGCTCCCCCTACAATGAGCAGTTCTTC
. TRBJ2-1 TRBV6-2/TRBV6-3 TRBD2 CASSYSTSGSVRVYNEQFF TGTGCCAGCAGTTACTCGACTAGCGGGAGTGTTCGTGTTTACAATGAGCAGTTCTTC
. TRBJ1-5 TRBV27 . CASSLSNQPQHF TGTGCCAGCAGTCTTAGCAATCAGCCCCAGCATTTT
. TRBJ2-6 TRBV2 . CASAGRVAGANVLTF TGTGCCAGCGCGGGCAGGGTGGCTGGGGCCAACGTCCTGACTTTC
. TRBJ1-1 TRBV28 . CASSLWAGRTEAFF TGTGCCAGCAGTTTATGGGCGGGGAGGACTGAAGCTTTCTTT
. TRBJ2-1 TRBV5-1 TRBD2 CASSLAGSYNEQFF TGCGCCAGCAGTCTAGCGGGATCCTACAATGAGCAGTTCTTC
. TRBJ1-4 TRBV5-5 . CASRWTHEEKLFF TGTGCCAGCAGGTGGACACACGAAGAAAAACTGTTTTTT
. TRBJ1-2 TRBV30 . CAWSVKWGQDDGYTF TGTGCCTGGAGTGTAAAGTGGGGGCAGGATGATGGCTACACCTTC
. TRBJ2-5 TRBV27 TRBD1 CASSFGTGTQETQYF TGTGCCAGCAGTTTCGGGACAGGGACCCAAGAGACCCAGTACTTC
. TRBJ2-3 TRBV11-1 . CASTHRGRDTQYF TGTGCCAGCACTCATCGGGGTAGAGATACGCAGTATTTT